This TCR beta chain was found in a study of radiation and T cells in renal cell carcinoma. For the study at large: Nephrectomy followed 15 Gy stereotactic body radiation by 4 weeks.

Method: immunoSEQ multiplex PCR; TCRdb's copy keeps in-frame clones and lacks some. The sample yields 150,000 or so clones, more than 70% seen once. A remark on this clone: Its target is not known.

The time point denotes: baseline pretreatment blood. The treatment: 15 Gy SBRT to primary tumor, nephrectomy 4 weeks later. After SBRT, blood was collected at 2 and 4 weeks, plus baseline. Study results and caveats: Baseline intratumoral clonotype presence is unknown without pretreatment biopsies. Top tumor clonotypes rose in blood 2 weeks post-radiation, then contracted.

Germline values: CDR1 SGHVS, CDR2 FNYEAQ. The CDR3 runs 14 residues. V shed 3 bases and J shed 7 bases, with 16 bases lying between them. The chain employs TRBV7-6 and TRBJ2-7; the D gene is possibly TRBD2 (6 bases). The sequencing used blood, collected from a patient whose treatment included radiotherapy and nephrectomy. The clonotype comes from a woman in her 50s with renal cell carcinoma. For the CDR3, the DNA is TGTGCCAGCAGCTTTACTAGCTCCTCAAGTGAGCAGTACTTC. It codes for CASSFTSSSSEQYF.